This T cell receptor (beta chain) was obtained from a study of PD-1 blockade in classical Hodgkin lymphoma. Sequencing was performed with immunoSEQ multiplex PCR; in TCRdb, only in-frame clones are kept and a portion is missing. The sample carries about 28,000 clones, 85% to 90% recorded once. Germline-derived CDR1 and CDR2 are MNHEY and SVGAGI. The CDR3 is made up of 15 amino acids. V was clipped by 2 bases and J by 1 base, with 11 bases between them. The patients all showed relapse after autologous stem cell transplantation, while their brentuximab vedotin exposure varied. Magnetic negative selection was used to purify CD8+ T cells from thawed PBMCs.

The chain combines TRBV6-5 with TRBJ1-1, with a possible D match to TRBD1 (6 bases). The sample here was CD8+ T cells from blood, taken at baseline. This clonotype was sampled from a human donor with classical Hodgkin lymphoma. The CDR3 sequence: CASSYSVGGNTEAFF. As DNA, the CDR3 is TGTGCCAGCAGTTACAGCGTAGGGGGGAACACTGAAGCTTTCTTT.